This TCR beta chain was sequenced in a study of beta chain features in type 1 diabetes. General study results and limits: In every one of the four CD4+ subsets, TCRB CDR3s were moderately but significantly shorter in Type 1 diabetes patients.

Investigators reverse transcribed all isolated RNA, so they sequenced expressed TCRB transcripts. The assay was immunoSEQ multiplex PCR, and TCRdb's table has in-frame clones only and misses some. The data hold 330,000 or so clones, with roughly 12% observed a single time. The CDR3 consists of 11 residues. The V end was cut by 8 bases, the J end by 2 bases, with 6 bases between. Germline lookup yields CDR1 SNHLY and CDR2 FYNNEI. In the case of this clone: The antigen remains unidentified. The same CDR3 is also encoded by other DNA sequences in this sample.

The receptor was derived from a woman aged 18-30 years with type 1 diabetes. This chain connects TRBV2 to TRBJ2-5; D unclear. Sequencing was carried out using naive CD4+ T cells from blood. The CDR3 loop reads CASEQQETQYF. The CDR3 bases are TGTGCCAGCGAACAGCAAGAGACCCAGTACTTC.